The TCR beta chain under discussion was sequenced for a study of T cell changes during pregnancy in multiple sclerosis. The length of the CDR3 is 12 residues. CDR1 is SNHLY and CDR2 is FYNNEI in the germline V gene. Trimming took 8 bases from V and 4 from J, leaving 11 bases between them. Profiling relied on immunoSEQ multiplex PCR, and the TCRdb table lists in-frame clones only, not all of them. The sample has about 70,000 clones, about 94% seen once. J is TRBJ1-2 and V is TRBV2; TRBD1 is a possible D gene (5 bases). This receptor was taken from a female donor with multiple sclerosis, enrolled in a pregnancy study. The sequenced sample was peripheral blood, obtained in the third trimester of pregnancy. The CDR3 reads CASRRVSYGYTF. The CDR3 DNA is TGTGCCAGCCGCAGGGTGAGCTATGGCTACACCTTC.